The next 23 T cell receptor beta chains were all read from a single sample in a study of T cell repertoires in cytomegalovirus infection. Their recognized antigens are unknown. Via MiXCR, TCRdb re-called the reads, giving one row per CDR3 protein. The profile covers hundreds of thousands of distinct CDR3 sequences, with 30% to 40% appearing a single time and around 15% taken by the ten largest. The specimen was cultured CD8+ T cells from PBMCs, collected from culture after CMV antigen stimulation. The receptor set was obtained from a human donor in good health (CMV status not recorded). Some clones in this sample may be carry-over from other donors' samples.

This clonotype was recorded a few times. The chain joins TRBV4-1 to TRBJ1-5; D not certain. V dropped 2 bases and J dropped 7 bases, with 9 bases sitting between them. This CDR3 comprises 13 residues. CDR1 and CDR2 from the germline V gene are MGHRA and YSYEKL. CDR3 sequence reads: CASSQNLWQPQHF. The CDR3 nucleotides read TGCGCCAGCAGCCAAAACTTGTGGCAGCCCCAGCATTTT.

The chain combines TRBV19 with TRBJ2-1; D ambiguous. The V end lost 6 bases, the J end lost 5 bases, and 11 bases lay between the germline ends. Germline assignment: CDR1 LNHDA and CDR2 SQIVND (reference sequence). There are 13 residues in the CDR3. CDR3 protein: CASSYTDDNEQFF. CDR3 nucleotide sequence: TGTGCCAGTAGCTATACAGACGACAATGAGCAGTTCTTC.

This clonotype was seen repeatedly, ten times or more. V is TRBV7-9 and J is TRBJ2-3; D ambiguous. V was trimmed by 7 bases and J by 6 bases, leaving 11 bases between them. Looked up from germline, CDR1 is SEHNR and CDR2 is FQNEAQ (reference sequence). The CDR3 runs 12 residues. Here the CDR3 reads CASTDRVDTQYF. In DNA form, the CDR3 reads TGTGCCAGCACCGACCGGGTTGATACGCAGTATTTT.

This clonotype has ten or more counts. This rearrangement joins TRBV7-2 to TRBJ1-1, with TRBD1 as a possible D gene (5 bases). The CDR3 contains 17 residues. Trimming left V 6 bases short and J 0 bases short, with 20 bases between. CDR1 and CDR2 from the germline V gene are SGHTA and FQGNSA. The CDR3 loop is CASSFMGSRELNTEAFF. In DNA, the CDR3 is TGTGCCAGCAGTTTTATGGGCTCCAGGGAACTGAACACTGAAGCTTTCTTT.

CDR3 residues: CASIPMLVGRTDTQYF. Here the CDR3 DNA reads TGTGCCAGCATCCCTATGTTAGTGGGCCGGACAGATACGCAGTATTTT. The rearrangement joins TRBV7-9 to TRBJ2-3; D not certain. The ends were cut back, 7 bases at V and 3 bases at J, with 20 bases in the middle. This CDR3 spans 16 amino acids. Germline CDR1 reads SEHNR; CDR2 reads FQNEAQ (reference sequence).

This clonotype was counted only a few times. V usage is TRBV7-6 and J usage is TRBJ1-1; D call uncertain. The CDR3 extends over 14 amino acids. CDR1 and CDR2 (germline): SGHVS, FNYEAQ. Between the trimmed V and J ends, which lost 4 bases and 0 bases, there was a span of 9 bases. CDR3 in amino acids: CASSSDGLNTEAFF. CDR3 DNA: TGTGCCAGCAGCTCGGACGGATTGAACACTGAAGCTTTCTTT.

About this clonotype: This sequence may be a read error, since a much larger clone differs from it by one base. The chain has TRBV2 and TRBJ2-1; D gene unclear. Germline V gene sequence: CDR1 SNHLY, CDR2 FYNNEI. This CDR3 is built from 10 residues. Trimming cost V 7 bases and J 10 bases, with 8 bases left between them. DNA for the CDR3: TGTGCCAGCAAGGGAAGGGAGCAGTTCTTC. Its translation: CASKGREQFF.

V and J are TRBV27 and TRBJ2-5, with 8 positions matching TRBD1. The CDR3 length is 11 residues. Trimming took 10 bases from V and 7 from J; bases not matched to a gene: 5. Germline loops: CDR1 MNHEY, CDR2 SMNVEV (reference sequence). The CDR3: CAIGQGRTQYF. Written as DNA, the CDR3 is TGTGCCATCGGACAGGGAAGGACCCAGTACTTC.

The chain recombines TRBV29-1 with TRBJ2-3; 9 bases are shared with TRBD1. J lost 0 bases, V lost 7 bases, and 8 bases had no gene match. The CDR3 spans 15 residues. Germline lookup yields CDR1 SQVTM and CDR2 ANQGSEA. The CDR3 sequence is CSATGGYASTDTQYF. The CDR3 coding sequence is TGCAGCGCGACAGGGGGGTATGCTAGCACAGATACGCAGTATTTT.

The sample holds a few counts of this clonotype. The rearrangement uses TRBV27 and TRBJ2-1; maybe TRBD2 (5 bases). Germline CDR1 reads MNHEY; CDR2 reads SMNVEV (reference sequence). The CDR3 length is 13 residues. Between the trimmed V and J ends, which lost 5 bases and 9 bases, there was a span of 14 bases. CDR3 coding DNA: TGTGCCAGCAGTCCCCAGAGAGGGTTTGAGCAGTTCTTC. Translating it yields CASSPQRGFEQFF.

The gene calls are TRBV2 and TRBJ2-7; D is ambiguous. CDR3 length: 11 amino acids. Deletions cut 7 bases from V and 0 bases from J, with 4 bases between. Germline V gene data show CDR1 as SNHLY and CDR2 as FYNNEI. CDR3: CASILSYEQYV. CDR3 in DNA: TGTGCCAGCATCCTCTCCTACGAGCAGTACGTC.

V gene TRBV6-1 combines with J gene TRBJ2-1; D remains unclear. The V gene's germline CDR1 is MNHNS and CDR2 SASEGT. V shed 3 bases and J shed 8 bases, with 17 bases lying between them. The CDR3 spans 15 residues. In DNA, the CDR3 is TGTGCCAGCAGTGACGAGGAAGGGTGGGCCGATGAGCAGTTCTTC. This gives the protein CASSDEEGWADEQFF.

The chain recombines TRBV25-1 with TRBJ2-7; D uncertain. Trimming took off 6 bases at V and 5 bases at J, with 5 bases between the two ends. The CDR3 consists of 10 residues. From germline, CDR1 is MGHDK and CDR2 SYGVNS. CDR3 sequence (DNA): TGTGCCAGCAGAGAGAACGAGCAGTACTTC. Its translation: CASRENEQYF.

This clonotype was seen a few times. The rearrangement uses TRBV4-1 and TRBJ1-5; D might be TRBD1 (6 bases). Germline-derived CDR1 and CDR2 are MGHRA and YSYEKL. V was trimmed by 1 base and J by 5 bases, leaving 18 bases between them. This CDR3 is built from 17 residues. The CDR3, as DNA: TGCGCCAGCAGCCAAGGTCGCGGGACAAATACTCATCAGCCCCAGCATTTT. Protein sequence: CASSQGRGTNTHQPQHF.

This clonotype was picked up a small number of times. The V and J genes are TRBV7-9 and TRBJ1-1; D call uncertain. Trimming pared 5 bases from V and 2 bases from J, leaving 12 bases between. Germline V CDR1 and CDR2: SEHNR, FQNEAQ (reference sequence). This CDR3 has 14 amino acids. CDR3 nucleotides: TGTGCCAGCAGCCAGGCCCGGACTAACACTGAAGCTTTCTTT. Translation: CASSQARTNTEAFF.

This clonotype was counted a few times. This chain links TRBV11-2 with TRBJ2-7; D gene ambiguous. The germline V gene has CDR1 SGHAT and CDR2 FQNNGV. V lost 5 bases and J lost 0, with 11 bases in between. CDR3 length: 14 residues. The CDR3: CASSVTTPSYEQYF. The CDR3 DNA follows: TGTGCCAGCAGCGTCACTACACCCTCCTACGAGCAGTACTTC.

This clonotype was observed at least ten times. The rearrangement uses TRBV19 and TRBJ1-1; perhaps TRBD1 as D (5 bases). V was trimmed by 3 bases and J by 0 bases, leaving 8 bases between them. Germline values: CDR1 LNHDA, CDR2 SQIVND (reference sequence). The CDR3 length is 14 residues. The CDR3 DNA follows: TGTGCCAGTAGTATGGGGGAAATGAACACTGAAGCTTTCTTT. Encoded protein: CASSMGEMNTEAFF.

The rearrangement uses TRBV6-1 and TRBJ2-7, with 10 nucleotides matching TRBD2. V lost 5 bases to trimming and J lost 3 bases; unmatched junction nucleotides: 13. The CDR3 is made up of 17 amino acids. Germline values: CDR1 MNHNS, CDR2 SASEGT. The CDR3 region is CASSYGVLAGKVYEQYF. The CDR3 coding sequence is TGTGCCAGCAGTTACGGGGTACTAGCGGGGAAAGTCTACGAGCAGTACTTC.

CDR3 amino acids: CASSPSGSVGHEQFF. The CDR3 region has the DNA TGTGCCAGCAGTCCTAGCGGATCGGTCGGCCATGAGCAGTTCTTC. The rearrangement uses TRBV12-3 or TRBV12-4 and TRBJ2-1, with 7 bases lining up with TRBD2. This CDR3 is 15 amino acids long. Unmatched junction bases numbered 12, after V lost 5 bases and J lost 8 bases.

The V gene is TRBV19, the J gene TRBJ2-7; 11 positions agree with TRBD1. The germline gives CDR1 LNHDA, CDR2 SQIVND (reference sequence). Losses at the gene ends were 3 bases for V and 3 bases for J; bases not matched to a gene: 4. The CDR3 is 15 amino acids. The CDR3 bases are TGTGCCAGTAGTATGTTTGGGACAGGGGGCTACGAGCAGTACTTC. Protein: CASSMFGTGGYEQYF.

The chain recombines TRBV7-6 with TRBJ2-3; 10 bases map to TRBD2. Germline loops: CDR1 SGHVS, CDR2 FNYEAQ. The CDR3 is 16 amino acids. The J segment lost 2 bases and the V segment lost 2 bases, leaving 4 bases of the junction unmatched. The CDR3 DNA follows: TGTGCCAGCAGCTTAAAGGGACTAGCGCCCACAGATACGCAGTATTTT. Translation: CASSLKGLAPTDTQYF.

This chain links TRBV7-9 with TRBJ2-2; 8 positions match TRBD1. Germline CDR1 SEHNR, CDR2 FQNEAQ (reference sequence). CDR3 length: 16 residues. V was clipped by 5 bases and J by 4 bases; unmatched bases: 9. CDR3 sequence: CASSPAQGAGTGELFF. The CDR3 nucleotides are TGTGCCAGCAGCCCTGCTCAGGGGGCAGGCACCGGGGAGCTGTTTTTT. The full variable domain, rest sourced from reference TRBV7-9 and TRBJ2-2, is DTGVSQNPRHKITKRGQNVTFRCDPISEHNRLYWYRQTLGQGPEFLTYFQNEAQLEKSRLLSDRFSAERPKGSFSTLEIQRTEQGDSAMYLCASSPAQGAGTGELFFGEGSRLTVL.

This clonotype occurred a few times. The rearrangement links TRBV7-2 to TRBJ2-7; possibly TRBD2 for D (5 bases). Germline CDR1 and CDR2: SGHTA and FQGNSA. Trimming stripped 2 bases from V and 5 bases from J, with 10 bases between. The CDR3 sequence is 13 residues long. CDR3 protein: CASSLTGKNEQYV. Written as DNA, the CDR3 is TGTGCCAGCAGCTTAACGGGGAAGAACGAGCAGTACGTC.